The T cell receptor beta chain described here comes from a study of neurological immune-mediated disorders. General study points: None of the CDR3 amino acid sequences of expanded clones recurred across subjects, suggesting private repertoires in all groups.

This clonotype was seen just once. Its antigen is unidentified. Synthesis of cDNA used 5'RACE (with 10-nucleotide random UMIs). Over 200 million TCR-beta sequences (from 15-18 subjects) were yielded by each sequencing run. TCRdb re-called the 5' RACE reads through MiXCR, storing one row per CDR3 protein. The sample records roughly 34,000 distinct CDR3 sequences, 4.6% being singletons. CDR3 length: 12 residues. Trimming left V 6 bases short and J 6 bases short, with 11 bases between. The germline CDR1 and CDR2 sequences are ENHRY and SYGVKD. The TCR originated in a man younger than 35 in good health. The chain couples TRBV10-3 to TRBJ1-2; D possibly corresponds to TRBD1 (5 bases). Specimen: PBMCs. The CDR3 DNA reads TGTGCCATCAGGTCCGGGGGTGATGGCTACACCTTC. Its protein product is CAIRSGGDGYTF.